Below, 7 T cell receptor beta chains from the same sample are listed, as sequenced in a study of T cells after posttransplantation cyclophosphamide. Only in-frame clones appear in the TCRdb table, and some are missing; sequencing was by immunoSEQ multiplex PCR. The sample has some 27,000 clones, about nine tenths seen once. Sequencing was carried out using PBMCs. The receptors shown here come from a man aged 50-60 years.

The rearrangement links TRBV7-8 to TRBJ2-3, with D tentatively TRBD1 (5 bases). The germline V gene encodes CDR1 SGHVS and CDR2 FQNEAQ. The ends were cut back, 1 base at V and 4 bases at J, with 9 bases in the middle. This CDR3 comprises 14 residues. DNA of the CDR3: TGTGCCAGCAGCTTAGTGGCAGGGTCAGATACGCAGTATTTT. Translation gives CASSLVAGSDTQYF.

The chain is built from TRBV19 and TRBJ2-3; TRBD2 aligns across 8 bases. The CDR3 spans 16 residues. V trimming: 5 bases; J trimming: 3 bases; junction bases outside the gene matches: 10. Germline loops: CDR1 LNHDA, CDR2 SQIVND (reference sequence). The CDR3, as DNA: TGTGCCAGTAGTGGCATTATGCGGGGGGTTACAGATACGCAGTATTTT. Translation gives CASSGIMRGVTDTQYF.

The gene calls are TRBV6-6 and TRBJ1-1, with unresolved D. Deletions cut 6 bases from V and 3 bases from J, with 14 bases between. This CDR3 spans 14 amino acids. The germline CDR1 and CDR2 sequences are MNHNY and SVGAGI (reference sequence). The CDR3: CASSPIQADTEAFF. The CDR3 DNA is TGTGCCAGCAGCCCTATTCAGGCAGACACTGAAGCTTTCTTT.

The V call is TRBV7-3, the J call TRBJ1-3, with D possibly TRBD1 on 5 matching bases. Deletions cut 4 bases from V and 0 bases from J, with 10 bases between. This CDR3 has 15 amino acids. Germline CDR1 SGHTA, CDR2 FQGTGA. Here the CDR3 DNA reads TGTGCCAGCAGCTCGGGGGGGAGCTCTGGAAACACCATATATTTT. It specifies CASSSGGSSGNTIYF. Filled out from reference TRBV7-3 and TRBJ1-3, the complete variable domain reads GAGVSQTPSNKVTEKGKYVELRCDPISGHTALYWYRQSLGQGPEFLIYFQGTGAADDSGLPNDRFFAVRPEGSVSTLKIQRTERGDSAVYLCASSSGGSSGNTIYFGEGSWLTVV.

This rearrangement joins TRBV19 to TRBJ1-5; TRBD1 matches at 9 bases. The germline V gene has CDR1 LNHDA and CDR2 SQIVND (reference sequence). The length of the CDR3 is 16 residues. V lost 6 bases, J lost 4 bases, and 10 bases stayed unmatched. The CDR3 DNA reads TGTGCCAGTAGCCGACACAGGGGGCAAGGGAATCAGCCCCAGCATTTT. This sequence encodes CASSRHRGQGNQPQHF.

The chain couples TRBV14 to TRBJ2-1; 8 nucleotides match TRBD1. J gave up 7 bases and V 1 base, and 6 bases lay outside the gene matches. The germline V gene encodes CDR1 SGHDN and CDR2 FVKESK. The CDR3 covers 15 residues. The CDR3 is CASSQVRRTGNEQFF. The CDR3 region has the DNA TGTGCCAGCAGCCAAGTGAGACGGACAGGGAATGAGCAGTTCTTC.

This rearrangement joins TRBV28 to TRBJ2-7; 8 positions match TRBD1. With V trimmed by 3 bases and J by 5 bases, 6 bases remained unmatched. This CDR3 comprises 14 residues. Germline CDR1 reads MDHEN; CDR2 reads SYDVKM. This CDR3 is CASSFSGQGDEQYF. In nucleotides, the CDR3 is TGTGCCAGCAGTTTCAGTGGACAGGGCGACGAGCAGTACTTC.